This entry lists 10 T cell receptor beta chains sequenced from one sample in a study of vaccination effects on CD4 cells after COVID-19. TCRdb's table, derived via immunoSEQ multiplex PCR, lists solely in-frame clones and lacks some. The sample consists of fewer than 90,000 clones, 77% of them appearing once. No antigen has been identified for these receptors. Viral peptide pool expansion of antigen-specific CD4+ T cells preceded sequencing in the ViraFEST assay. Researchers isolated CD4+ T cells once approximately 10 days of culture had elapsed. All study participants received two doses of BNT162b2 or mRNA-1273 vaccine. This specimen consisted of CD4+ T cells from PBMCs cultured with HCoV-OC43 spike peptides, obtained after COVID-19 vaccination. Subset denoted: HCoV-OC43 spike overlapping peptide pool stimulation. The receptors were sampled from a human donor who received a COVID-19 vaccine.

The rearrangement links TRBV12-5 to TRBJ1-4; no clear D. V shed 2 bases and J shed 8 bases, with 12 bases lying between them. This CDR3 is 14 amino acids long. The V gene's germline CDR1 is LGHNT and CDR2 FRNRAP. CDR3 in amino acids: CASGLFPNEEKLFF. In DNA form, the CDR3 reads TGTGCTAGTGGTTTGTTCCCGAATGAGGAAAAACTGTTTTTT.

CDR3 region: CASSYSGNTIYF. As DNA, the CDR3 is TGTGCCAGCAGTTATTCTGGAAACACCATATATTTT. J is TRBJ1-3 and V is TRBV6-6; D gene ambiguous. The V end lost 3 bases, the J end lost 1 base, and 1 base lay between the germline ends. Germline V gene lookup returns CDR1 MNHNY and CDR2 SVGAGI (reference sequence). The CDR3 runs 12 residues.

The chain uses TRBV11-3 and TRBJ2-1; D is unresolved. Per germline, CDR1 SGHNT and CDR2 YENEEA. CDR3 length: 15 residues. The V end was cut by 1 base, the J end by 8 bases, with 15 bases between. In DNA, the CDR3 is TGTGCCAGCAGCTTAGGTCTGCAGGTGTTGGATGAGCAGTTCTTC. This gives the protein CASSLGLQVLDEQFF.

The chain has TRBV24-1 and TRBJ2-3; 9 bases are a match to TRBD1. CDR1 and CDR2 from the germline V gene are KGHDR and SFDVKD. Trimming at V came to 2 bases and at J to 4 bases, leaving 15 bases not matched to a gene. The CDR3 spans 19 residues. CDR3 DNA: TGTGCCACCAGTGATTCCGAGGGACAGGGCCCACACCCTCCAGATACGCAGTATTTT. Residues: CATSDSEGQGPHPPDTQYF.

This clone turned up a few times. The chain carries TRBV7-2 and TRBJ2-1, with unresolved D. V lost 1 base to trimming and J lost 7 bases, with 8 bases between them. Germline V gene data show CDR1 as SGHTA and CDR2 as FQGNSA. CDR3 size: 13 residues. The CDR3 DNA follows: TGTGCCAGCAGCTTAGAGCAGTTGAATGAGCAGTTCTTC. Encoded protein: CASSLEQLNEQFF.

The J gene is TRBJ2-1, the V gene TRBV6-5, with 7 bases aligning to TRBD1. This CDR3 has 15 amino acids. Germline V gene lookup returns CDR1 MNHEY and CDR2 SVGAGI. Losses at the gene ends were 8 bases for V and 3 bases for J; bases not matched to a gene: 10. CDR3 sequence: CASWRPRDSYNEQFF. The CDR3 DNA follows: TGTGCCAGCTGGAGACCACGGGACAGCTACAATGAGCAGTTCTTC.

The table lists this clone with a count of one. This chain links TRBV4-1 with TRBJ2-6; 13 bases fit TRBD2. Looked up from germline, CDR1 is MGHRA and CDR2 is YSYEKL. This CDR3 is built from 20 residues. V lost 1 base and J lost 0; bases outside the gene matches: 6. CDR3 nucleotides: TGCGCCAGCAGCCAAGCCCCACGACTAGCGGGGGGCTCTGGGGCCAACGTCCTGACTTTC. Translating gives CASSQAPRLAGGSGANVLTF.

The table lists this clone with a few counts. The chain has TRBV6-5 and TRBJ1-3, with D unresolved. V was trimmed by 0 bases and J by 0 bases, leaving 3 bases between them. The CDR3 length is 14 residues. Germline CDR1 is MNHEY and CDR2 is SVGAGI. As DNA, the CDR3 is TGTGCCAGCAGTTACTCTACCTCTGGAAACACCATATATTTT. It translates to CASSYSTSGNTIYF.

The V and J genes are TRBV30 and TRBJ1-2, with D possibly TRBD1 on 5 matching bases. V was trimmed by 6 bases and J by 1 base, leaving 12 bases between them. The CDR3 has 13 amino acids. Germline loops: CDR1 GTSNPN, CDR2 SVGIG (reference sequence). CDR3 DNA sequence: TGTGCCTGTCCATCCAGGGATAACTATGGCTACACCTTC. This gives the protein CACPSRDNYGYTF.

V is TRBV28 and J is TRBJ2-5, with D possibly called TRBD1 or TRBD2 (6 bases each). Trimming removed 10 bases from V and 3 bases from J, with 18 bases in between. CDR3 length equals 14 residues. The V gene's germline CDR1 is MDHEN and CDR2 SYDVKM. DNA for the CDR3: TGTGCCACCAGGGGTTCCGGGGGAGAAGAGACCCAGTACTTC. This gives the protein CATRGSGGEETQYF. The full variable domain, its missing parts supplied by reference TRBV28 and TRBJ2-5, is DVKVTQSSRYLVKRTGEKVFLECVQDMDHENMFWYRQDPGLGLRLIYFSYDVKMKEKGDIPEGYSVSREKKERFSLILESASTNQTSMYLCATRGSGGEETQYFGPGTRLLVL.